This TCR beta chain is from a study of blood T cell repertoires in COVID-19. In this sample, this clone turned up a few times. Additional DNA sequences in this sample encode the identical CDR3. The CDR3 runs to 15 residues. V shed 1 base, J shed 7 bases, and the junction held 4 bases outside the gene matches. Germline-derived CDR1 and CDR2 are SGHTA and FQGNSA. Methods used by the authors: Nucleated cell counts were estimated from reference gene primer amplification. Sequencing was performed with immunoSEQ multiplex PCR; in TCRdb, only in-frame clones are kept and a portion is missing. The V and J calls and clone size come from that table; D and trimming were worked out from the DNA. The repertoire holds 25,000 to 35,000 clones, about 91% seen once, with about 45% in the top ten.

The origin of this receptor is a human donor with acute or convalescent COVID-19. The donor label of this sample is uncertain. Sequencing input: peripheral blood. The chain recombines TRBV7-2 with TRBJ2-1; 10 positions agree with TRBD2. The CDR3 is CASSLGSGGYNEQFF. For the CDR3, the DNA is TGTGCCAGCAGCTTAGGTAGCGGGGGGTATAATGAGCAGTTCTTC.